This T cell receptor beta chain is from a study of Graves' ophthalmopathy and Graves' hyperthyroidism. Beta-chain TCR CDR3 regions were amplified from RNA transcripts. Following a first-round RT-PCR that used HTBI primers, a second-round multiplex PCR was carried out. TCRdb analysed the multiplex PCR reads with MiXCR anew, one entry per CDR3 protein. This sample has over 500,000 distinct CDR3 sequences, with 22% found just once. With 1 base removed from V and 7 bases from J, the gap between germline ends came to 16 bases. Germline CDR1 is LGHNA and CDR2 is YNFKEQ. The CDR3 sequence is 15 residues long.

The chain combines TRBV4-2 with TRBJ1-1; D is undetermined. This clonotype was sampled from a woman aged 18-29 years with stable Graves' hyperthyroidism. Some clones in this sample may be carry-over from other donors' samples. Sequenced sample: peripheral blood. The CDR3 loop reads CASSQVTTEEGEAFF. CDR3 coding DNA: TGTGCCAGCAGCCAAGTAACAACAGAAGAAGGTGAAGCTTTCTTT.